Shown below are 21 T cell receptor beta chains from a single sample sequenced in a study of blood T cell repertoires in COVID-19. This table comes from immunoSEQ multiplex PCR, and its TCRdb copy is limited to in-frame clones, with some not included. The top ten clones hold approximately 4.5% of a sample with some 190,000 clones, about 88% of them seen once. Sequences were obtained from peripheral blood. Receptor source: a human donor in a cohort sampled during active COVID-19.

The CDR3 bases are TGTGCCAGCAGCAATGGACTAGCGGAAGATACGCAGTATTTT. Its protein product is CASSNGLAEDTQYF. This chain joins TRBV7-9 and TRBJ2-3, with 10 bases fitting TRBD2. Germline lookup yields CDR1 SEHNR and CDR2 FQNEAQ (reference sequence). Trimming at V came to 5 bases and at J to 5 bases, leaving 4 bases not matched to a gene. The CDR3 loop spans 14 amino acids.

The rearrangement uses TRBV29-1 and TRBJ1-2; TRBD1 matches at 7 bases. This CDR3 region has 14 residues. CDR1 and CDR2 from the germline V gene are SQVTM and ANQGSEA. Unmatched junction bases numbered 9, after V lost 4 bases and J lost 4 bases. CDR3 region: CSVGSQGEVYGYTF. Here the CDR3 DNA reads TGCAGCGTTGGATCCCAGGGGGAGGTCTATGGCTACACCTTC.

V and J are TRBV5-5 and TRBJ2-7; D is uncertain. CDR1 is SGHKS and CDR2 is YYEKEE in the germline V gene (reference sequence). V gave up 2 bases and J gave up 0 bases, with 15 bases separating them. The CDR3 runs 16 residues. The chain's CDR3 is CASSFQWAPSSYEQYF. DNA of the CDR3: TGTGCCAGCAGCTTTCAGTGGGCGCCAAGCTCCTACGAGCAGTACTTC.

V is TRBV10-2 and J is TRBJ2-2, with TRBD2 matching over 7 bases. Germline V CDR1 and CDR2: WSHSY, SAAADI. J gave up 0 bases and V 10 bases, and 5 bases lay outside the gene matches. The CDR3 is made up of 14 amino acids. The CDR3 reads CATELAANTGELFF. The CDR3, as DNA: TGCGCCACGGAGCTAGCGGCGAACACCGGGGAGCTGTTTTTT.

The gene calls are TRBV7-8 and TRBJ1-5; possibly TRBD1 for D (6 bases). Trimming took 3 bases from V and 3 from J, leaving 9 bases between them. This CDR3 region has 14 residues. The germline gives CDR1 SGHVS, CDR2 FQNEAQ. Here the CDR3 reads CASSFDRINQPQHF. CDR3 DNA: TGTGCCAGCAGCTTCGACAGGATCAATCAGCCCCAGCATTTT.

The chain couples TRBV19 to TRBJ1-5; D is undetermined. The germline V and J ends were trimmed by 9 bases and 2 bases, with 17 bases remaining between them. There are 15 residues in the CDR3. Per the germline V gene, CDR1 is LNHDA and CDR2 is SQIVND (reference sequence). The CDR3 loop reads CASLPLGSGNQPQHF. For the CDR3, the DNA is TGTGCCAGCTTACCCTTGGGTAGCGGCAATCAGCCCCAGCATTTT.

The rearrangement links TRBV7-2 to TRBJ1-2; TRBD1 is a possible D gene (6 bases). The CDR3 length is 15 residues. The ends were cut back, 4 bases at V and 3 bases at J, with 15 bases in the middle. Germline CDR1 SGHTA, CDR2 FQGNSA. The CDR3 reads CASSWSYREDYGYTF. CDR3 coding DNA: TGTGCCAGCAGCTGGAGTTACAGGGAAGACTATGGCTACACCTTC.

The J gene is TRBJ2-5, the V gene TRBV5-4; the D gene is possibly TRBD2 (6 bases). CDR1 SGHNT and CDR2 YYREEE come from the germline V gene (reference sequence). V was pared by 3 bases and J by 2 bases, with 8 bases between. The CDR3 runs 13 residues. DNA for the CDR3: TGTGCCAGCAGCTGGGACTCTCAAGAGACCCAGTACTTC. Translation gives CASSWDSQETQYF.

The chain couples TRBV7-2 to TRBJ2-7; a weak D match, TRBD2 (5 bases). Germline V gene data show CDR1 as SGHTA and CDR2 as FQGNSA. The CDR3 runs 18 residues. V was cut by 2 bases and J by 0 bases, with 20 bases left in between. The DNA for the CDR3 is TGTGCCAGCAGCTTACGGAGCTTTGGCGGGCCGAGCTCCTACGAGCAGTACTTC. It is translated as CASSLRSFGGPSSYEQYF.

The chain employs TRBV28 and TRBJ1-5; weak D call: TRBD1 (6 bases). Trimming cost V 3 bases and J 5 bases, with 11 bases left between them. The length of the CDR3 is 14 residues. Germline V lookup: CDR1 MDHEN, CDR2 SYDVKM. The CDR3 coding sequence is TGTGCCAGCAGTTTGTCGGACAGTTATCAGCCCCAGCATTTT. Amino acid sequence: CASSLSDSYQPQHF.

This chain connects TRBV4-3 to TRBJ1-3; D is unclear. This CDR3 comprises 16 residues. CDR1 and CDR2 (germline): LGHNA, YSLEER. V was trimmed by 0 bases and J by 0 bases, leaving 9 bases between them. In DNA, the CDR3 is TGCGCCAGCAGCCAAGACAGGTTATTCTCTGGAAACACCATATATTTT. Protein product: CASSQDRLFSGNTIYF.

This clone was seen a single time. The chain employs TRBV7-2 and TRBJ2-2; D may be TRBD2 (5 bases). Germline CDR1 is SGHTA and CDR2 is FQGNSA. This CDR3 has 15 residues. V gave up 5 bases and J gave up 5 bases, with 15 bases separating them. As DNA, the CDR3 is TGTGCCAGCAGCCACCCCTTCGGACTTACCGGGGAGCTGTTTTTT. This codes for CASSHPFGLTGELFF.

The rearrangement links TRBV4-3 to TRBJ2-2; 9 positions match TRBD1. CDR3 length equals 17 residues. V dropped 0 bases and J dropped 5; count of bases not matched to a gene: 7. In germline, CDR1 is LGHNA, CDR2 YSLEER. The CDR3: CASSQDPQGAGTGELFF. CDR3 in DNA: TGCGCCAGCAGCCAAGATCCACAGGGGGCGGGAACCGGGGAGCTGTTTTTT.

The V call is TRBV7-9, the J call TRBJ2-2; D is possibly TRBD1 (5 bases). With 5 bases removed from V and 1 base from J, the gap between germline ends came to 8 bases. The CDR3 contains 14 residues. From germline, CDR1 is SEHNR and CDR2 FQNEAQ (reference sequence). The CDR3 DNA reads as TGTGCCAGCAGCCGGACACTGAACACCGGGGAGCTGTTTTTT. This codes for CASSRTLNTGELFF.

Here the CDR3 reads CASPLGTGESTNTGELFF. In DNA form, the CDR3 reads TGTGCCAGTCCCCTAGGGACAGGTGAATCCACGAACACCGGGGAGCTGTTTTTT. This chain connects TRBV19 to TRBJ2-2; 8 nucleotides match TRBD1. Losses at the gene ends were 8 bases for V and 0 bases for J; bases not matched to a gene: 14. CDR1 and CDR2 (germline): LNHDA, SQIVND (reference sequence). This CDR3 is 18 amino acids long.

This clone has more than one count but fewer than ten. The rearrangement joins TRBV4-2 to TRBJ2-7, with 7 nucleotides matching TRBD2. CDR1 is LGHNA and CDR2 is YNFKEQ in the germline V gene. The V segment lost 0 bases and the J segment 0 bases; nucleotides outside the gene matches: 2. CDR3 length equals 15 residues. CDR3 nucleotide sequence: TGTGCCAGCAGCCAAGAGGGCGGGAGCTCCTACGAGCAGTACTTC. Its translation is CASSQEGGSSYEQYF.

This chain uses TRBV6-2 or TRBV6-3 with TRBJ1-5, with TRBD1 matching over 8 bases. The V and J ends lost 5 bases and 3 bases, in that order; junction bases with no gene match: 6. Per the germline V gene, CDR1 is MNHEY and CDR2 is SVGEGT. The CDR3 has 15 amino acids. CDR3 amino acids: CASSRTGSINQPQHF. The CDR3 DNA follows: TGTGCCAGCAGTCGGACAGGGTCGATCAATCAGCCCCAGCATTTT.

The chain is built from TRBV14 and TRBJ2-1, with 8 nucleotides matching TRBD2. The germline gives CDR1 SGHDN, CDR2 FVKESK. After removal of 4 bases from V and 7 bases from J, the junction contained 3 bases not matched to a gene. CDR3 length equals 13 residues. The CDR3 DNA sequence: TGTGCCAGCAGCCCACTAGCGGAAAATGAGCAGTTCTTC. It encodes CASSPLAENEQFF.

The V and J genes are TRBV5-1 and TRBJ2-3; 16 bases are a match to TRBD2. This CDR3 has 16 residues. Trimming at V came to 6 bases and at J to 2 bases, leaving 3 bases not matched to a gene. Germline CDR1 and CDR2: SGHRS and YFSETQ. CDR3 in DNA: TGCGCCAGCAAGGGGACTAGCGGGAGGGCCACAGATACGCAGTATTTT. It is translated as CASKGTSGRATDTQYF.

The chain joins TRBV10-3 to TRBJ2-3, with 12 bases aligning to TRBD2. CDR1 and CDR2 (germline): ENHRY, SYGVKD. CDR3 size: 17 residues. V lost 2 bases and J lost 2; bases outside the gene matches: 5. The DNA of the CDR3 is TGTGCCATCAGTGAGAAACGACTAGCGGGGGCCACAGATACGCAGTATTTT. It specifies CAISEKRLAGATDTQYF.

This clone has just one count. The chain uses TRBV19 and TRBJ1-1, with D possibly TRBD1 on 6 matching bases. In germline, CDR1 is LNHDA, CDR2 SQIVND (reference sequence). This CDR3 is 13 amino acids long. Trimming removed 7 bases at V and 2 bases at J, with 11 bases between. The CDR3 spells CASIAQGNTEAFF. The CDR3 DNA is TGTGCCAGTATAGCACAGGGCAACACTGAAGCTTTCTTT.